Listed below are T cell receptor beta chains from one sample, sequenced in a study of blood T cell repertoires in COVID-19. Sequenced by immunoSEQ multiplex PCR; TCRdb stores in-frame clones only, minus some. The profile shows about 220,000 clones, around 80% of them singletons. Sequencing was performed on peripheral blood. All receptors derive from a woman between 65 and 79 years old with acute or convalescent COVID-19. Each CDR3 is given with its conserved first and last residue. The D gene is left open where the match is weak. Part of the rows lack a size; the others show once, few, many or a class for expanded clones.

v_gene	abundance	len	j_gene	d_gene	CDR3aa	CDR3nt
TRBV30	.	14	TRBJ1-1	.	CAWSTPDSGTKAFF	TGTGCCTGGAGTACCCCAGACTCCGGGACTAAAGCTTTCTTT
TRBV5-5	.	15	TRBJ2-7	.	CASSLGSRGAYEQYF	TGTGCCAGCAGCTTGGGGTCCAGGGGGGCCTACGAGCAGTACTTC
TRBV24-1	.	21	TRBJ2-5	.	CATSDLFLGGTVLPAQETQYF	TGTGCCACCAGTGATTTATTCTTAGGGGGTACGGTGTTGCCGGCCCAAGAGACCCAGTACTTC
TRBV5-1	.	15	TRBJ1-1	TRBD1	CASSFSTGVNTEAFF	TGCGCCAGCAGCTTTTCGACAGGGGTGAACACTGAAGCTTTCTTT
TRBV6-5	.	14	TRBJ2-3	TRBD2	CASRDSGGTDTQYF	TGTGCCAGCAGGGATAGCGGGGGCACAGATACGCAGTATTTT
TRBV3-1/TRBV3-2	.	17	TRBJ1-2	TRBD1	CASSPRGTGGYSYGYTF	TGTGCCAGCAGCCCGAGAGGGACAGGGGGGTACTCCTATGGCTACACCTTC
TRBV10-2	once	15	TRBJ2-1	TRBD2	CASIDGSGGINEQFF	TGCGCCAGCATAGATGGTAGCGGGGGTATTAATGAGCAGTTCTTC
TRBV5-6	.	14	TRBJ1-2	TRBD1	CASSLGEGAYGYTF	TGTGCCAGCAGCTTGGGAGAGGGGGCCTATGGCTACACCTTC
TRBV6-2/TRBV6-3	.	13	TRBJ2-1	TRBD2	CASSPGTSRAQFF	TGTGCCAGCAGCCCAGGGACTAGCCGGGCCCAGTTCTTC
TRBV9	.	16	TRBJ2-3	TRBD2	CASSVGAGGNTDTQYF	TGTGCCAGCAGCGTAGGAGCGGGGGGGAACACAGATACGCAGTATTTT
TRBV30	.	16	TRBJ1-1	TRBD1	CAWRIGTGNMNTEAFF	TGTGCCTGGAGGATCGGGACAGGGAATATGAACACTGAAGCTTTCTTT
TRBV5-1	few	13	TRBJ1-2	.	CASTEQGFSGYTF	TGCGCCAGCACCGAGCAGGGTTTTTCTGGCTACACCTTC
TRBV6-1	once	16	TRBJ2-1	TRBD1	CASSGDRGPTYNEQFF	TGTGCCAGCAGTGGGGACAGGGGCCCAACCTACAATGAGCAGTTCTTC
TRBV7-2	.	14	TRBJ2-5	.	CASSFQEGQETQYF	TGTGCCAGCAGCTTCCAGGAGGGGCAAGAGACCCAGTACTTC
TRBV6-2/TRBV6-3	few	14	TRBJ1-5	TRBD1	CASSYSGGDQPQHF	TGTGCCAGCAGTTACTCAGGGGGCGATCAGCCCCAGCATTTT
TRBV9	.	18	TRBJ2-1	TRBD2	CASSVDPSGGAYNGEQFF	TGTGCCAGCAGCGTAGATCCTAGCGGGGGGGCCTACAACGGTGAGCAGTTCTTC
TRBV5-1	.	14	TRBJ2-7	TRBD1	CASSPTGGTYEQYF	TGCGCCAGCAGCCCGACAGGGGGAACCTACGAGCAGTACTTC